Listed below are T cell receptor beta chains from one sample, sequenced in a study of OX40 agonist ivuxolimab in advanced cancers. The method was immunoSEQ multiplex PCR; TCRdb's version includes in-frame clones alone and lacks a portion of them. The sample has fewer than 60,000 clones, less than 90% seen once. The sample in question was CD4+ or CD8+ T cells sorted from blood, obtained in a trial of the OX40 agonist ivuxolimab. Every receptor here comes from an adult with an advanced solid tumor such as melanoma, head and neck, liver or kidney cancer. Each CDR3 is given with its conserved first and last residue. Fields, in order: V gene, CDR3 length, CDR3 protein.

TRBV4-1	14	CASSQDGTPYGYTF
TRBV5-6	15	CASSLVWTGNTEAFF
TRBV5-1	15	CASSFRSVAQETQYF
TRBV7-9	14	CASSHINSGNTIYF
TRBV4-1	16	CASSHRQGAGNSPLHF
TRBV5-1	15	CASSTRQAPNTEAFF
TRBV4-1	14	CASSQEWTGETQYF
TRBV19	13	CASRSPFQGEQFF
TRBV11-2	18	CASSSGLAGATYQETQYF
TRBV11-3	17	CASSPPPTRSYNSPLHF
TRBV14	16	CASSQVGVRGTYEQYF
TRBV4-3	16	CASSEYRGIEGNTIYF
TRBV7-9	16	CASSPQSGMMNTEAFF
TRBV7-9	18	CASSPRETSGGSTDTQYF
TRBV5-6	17	CASSLASGGASYNEQFF
TRBV9	13	CASSVWAEETQYF
TRBV5-1	15	CASSLAGILNTEAFF
TRBV6-1	13	CASSEDAAYGYTF
TRBV6-4	16	CASSPAVSGYTGELFF
TRBV10-3	14	CAISDRGVRTEAFF
TRBV19	15	CASSIWGAHTDGYTF
TRBV27	17	CASSSLHRDSSDNEQFF
TRBV13	12	CASSLLADEQFF
TRBV30	13	CAWSPGQGSEAFF
TRBV19	13	CASFQNMNTEAFF
TRBV29-1	15	CSVGQGAGGANVLTF
TRBV4-1	15	CASSPFWGSNEKLFF